This T cell receptor beta chain was recorded in a study of blood T cell repertoires in COVID-19. The table came from immunoSEQ multiplex PCR; TCRdb's copy has only in-frame clones and leaves some out. The data hold some 350,000 clones, with 85% to 90% observed a single time. The sequenced sample was peripheral blood. The sequence was obtained from a woman between 65 and 79 years old with COVID-19, enrolled during active disease.

Written as DNA, the CDR3 is TGTGCCAGCAGTGAGGATCCGGGACTTTCTGAAGCTTTCTTT. The encoded protein is CASSEDPGLSEAFF. V gene TRBV6-1 combines with J gene TRBJ1-1, with a possible D match to TRBD1 (5 bases). V was shortened by 3 bases and J by 6 bases, with 14 bases between the two germline ends. In germline, CDR1 is MNHNS, CDR2 SASEGT. The CDR3 runs 14 residues.